This T cell receptor (beta chain) was captured in a study of identical twins. The study, taken as a whole, reports: Model-predicted out-of-frame TCR alpha sharing fell below observed values in monozygotic twins.

Concerning this clonotype: The antigen is undetermined.

The CDR3 has 12 amino acids. Germline V lookup: CDR1 WNHNN, CDR2 SYGVQD (reference sequence). Deletions cut 3 bases from V and 8 bases from J, with 10 bases between. Healthy Caucasians, and only they, were the donors. TCRdb independently ran MiXCR on the 5' RACE reads; one entry per CDR3 protein. The sample contains approximately 500,000 distinct CDR3 sequences, 13% to 15% of which appear only once. These same data were also listed under a study on yellow fever vaccine responses in identical twins.

This chain connects TRBV10-1 to TRBJ1-2; TRBD1 is a possible D gene (5 bases). This sequence was found in a woman younger than 30 in good health. The sequenced sample consisted of CD4+ T cells sorted from blood. The DNA of the CDR3 is TGCGCCAGCAGTGACGGGGCGGGGGGCTACACCTTC. Its protein is CASSDGAGGYTF.